This T cell receptor beta chain stems from a study of T cell changes during pregnancy in multiple sclerosis. The CDR3 runs to 15 residues. CDR1 and CDR2 from the germline V gene are SGHRS and YFSETQ. The junction had 5 bases not matched to a gene; V was cut back by 4 bases and J by 2 bases. Libraries were prepared by immunoSEQ multiplex PCR; TCRdb keeps only in-frame clonotypes and omits some of them. The sample lists about 70,000 clones, 92% occurring once. The sequencing used peripheral blood, collected before pregnancy. The V and J genes are TRBV5-1 and TRBJ2-1, with 8 bases matching TRBD1. The receptor was derived from a female donor with multiple sclerosis, enrolled in a pregnancy study. The CDR3 spells CASSRTGGTYNEQFF. Written as DNA, the CDR3 is TGCGCCAGCAGCCGTACAGGGGGAACCTACAATGAGCAGTTCTTC.